The TCR beta chain described here comes from a study of T cells in Graves' hyperthyroidism and ophthalmopathy. Regions amplified from RNA transcripts were the TCR beta CDR3 regions. HTBI primers were used for first-round RT-PCR of the TCR CDR3. TCRdb fed the multiplex PCR reads into MiXCR, producing one record per CDR3 protein. The sample contains some 270,000 distinct CDR3 sequences, about 13% of which appear only once. This clonotype was detected many times. Patients between 18 and 65 years old had hyperthyroidism, newly diagnosed and lasting under 2 months. Germline V gene sequence: CDR1 MDHEN, CDR2 SYDVKM. The CDR3 sequence is 15 residues long. V lost 2 bases and J lost 4, with 13 bases in between.

This chain joins TRBV28 and TRBJ2-3, with D possibly matching TRBD1 (6 bases). Material for sequencing was blood. The receptor's source is a woman aged 40 to 50 with Graves' hyperthyroidism. CDR3 sequence reads: CASSLPGARADTQYF. CDR3 sequence (DNA): TGTGCCAGCAGTTTACCAGGGGCAAGGGCAGATACGCAGTATTTT.